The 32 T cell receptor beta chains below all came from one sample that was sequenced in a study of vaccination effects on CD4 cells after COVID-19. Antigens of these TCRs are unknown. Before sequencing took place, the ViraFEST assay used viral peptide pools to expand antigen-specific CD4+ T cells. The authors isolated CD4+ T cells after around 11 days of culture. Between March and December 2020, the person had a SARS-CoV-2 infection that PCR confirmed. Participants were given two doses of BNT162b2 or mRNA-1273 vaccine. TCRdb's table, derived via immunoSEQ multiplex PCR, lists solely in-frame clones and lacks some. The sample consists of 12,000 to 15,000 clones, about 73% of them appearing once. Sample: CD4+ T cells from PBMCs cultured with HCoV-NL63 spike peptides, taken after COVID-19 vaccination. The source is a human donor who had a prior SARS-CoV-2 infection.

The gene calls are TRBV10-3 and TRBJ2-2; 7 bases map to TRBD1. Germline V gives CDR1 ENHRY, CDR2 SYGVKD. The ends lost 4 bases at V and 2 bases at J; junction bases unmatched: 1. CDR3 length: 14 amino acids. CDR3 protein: CAISGDRNTGELFF. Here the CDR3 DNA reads TGTGCCATCAGTGGGGACAGAAACACCGGGGAGCTGTTTTTT.

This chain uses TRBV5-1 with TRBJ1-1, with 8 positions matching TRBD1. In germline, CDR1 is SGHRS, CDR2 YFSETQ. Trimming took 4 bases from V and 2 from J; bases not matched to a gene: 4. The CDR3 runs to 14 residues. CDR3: CASSKDRANTEAFF. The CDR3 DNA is TGCGCCAGCAGCAAGGACAGGGCAAACACTGAAGCTTTCTTT.

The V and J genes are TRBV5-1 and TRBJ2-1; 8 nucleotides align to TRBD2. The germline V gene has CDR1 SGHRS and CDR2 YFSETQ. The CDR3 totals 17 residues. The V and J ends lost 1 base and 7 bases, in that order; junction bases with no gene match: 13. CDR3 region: CASSLRPGGPPGNEQFF. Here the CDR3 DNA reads TGCGCCAGCAGCTTGCGACCGGGGGGGCCCCCAGGGAATGAGCAGTTCTTC.

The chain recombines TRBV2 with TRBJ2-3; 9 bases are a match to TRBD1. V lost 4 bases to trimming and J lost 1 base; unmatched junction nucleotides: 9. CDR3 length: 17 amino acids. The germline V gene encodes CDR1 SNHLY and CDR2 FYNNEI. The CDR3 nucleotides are TGTGCCAGCAGTGGTAAACAGGGGGCGTTTGGCACAGATACGCAGTATTTT. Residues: CASSGKQGAFGTDTQYF.

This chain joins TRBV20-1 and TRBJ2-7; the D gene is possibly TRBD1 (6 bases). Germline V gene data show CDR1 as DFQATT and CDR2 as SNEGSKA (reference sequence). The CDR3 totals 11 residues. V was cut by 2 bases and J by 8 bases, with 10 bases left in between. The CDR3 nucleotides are TGCAGTGCTAGAACAGGGTTTCAGCAGTACTTC. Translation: CSARTGFQQYF.

CDR3 nucleotides: TGTGCCAGCAGCTTAGGGCGTGCGGAATCGGGGGGCTACACCTTC. Protein: CASSLGRAESGGYTF. The chain uses TRBV7-6 and TRBJ1-2; D gene ambiguous. V dropped 1 base and J dropped 8 bases, with 17 bases sitting between them. CDR1 is SGHVS and CDR2 is FNYEAQ in the germline V gene. The CDR3 consists of 15 residues.

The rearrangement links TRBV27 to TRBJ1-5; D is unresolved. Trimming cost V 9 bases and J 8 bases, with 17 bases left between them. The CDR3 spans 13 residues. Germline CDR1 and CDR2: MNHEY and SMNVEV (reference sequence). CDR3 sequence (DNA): TGTGCCAGTGCCTTACGGAGATCGGAGCCCCAGCATTTT. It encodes CASALRRSEPQHF.

The CDR3 DNA reads as TGTGCCAGCAGCCCCAGGGGCTCCTACGAGCAGTACTTC. Its translation: CASSPRGSYEQYF. The chain couples TRBV13 to TRBJ2-7; D is perhaps TRBD1 (6 bases). CDR1 and CDR2 from the germline V gene are PRHDT and FYEKMQ (reference sequence). The CDR3 is 13 amino acids. V was clipped by 5 bases and J by 0 bases, with 8 bases between them.

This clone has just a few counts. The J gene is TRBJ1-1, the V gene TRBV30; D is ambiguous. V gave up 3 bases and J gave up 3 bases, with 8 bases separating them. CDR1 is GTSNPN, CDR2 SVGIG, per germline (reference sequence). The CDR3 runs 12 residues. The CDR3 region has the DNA TGTGCCTGGAGAAGGAAGTACACTGAAGCTTTCTTT. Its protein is CAWRRKYTEAFF.

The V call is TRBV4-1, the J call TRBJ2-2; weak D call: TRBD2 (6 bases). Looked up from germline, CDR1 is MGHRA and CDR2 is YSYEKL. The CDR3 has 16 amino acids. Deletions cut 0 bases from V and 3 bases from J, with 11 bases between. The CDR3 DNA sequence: TGCGCCAGCAGCCAAGAGACTAGATTTTACACCGGGGAGCTGTTTTTT. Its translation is CASSQETRFYTGELFF.

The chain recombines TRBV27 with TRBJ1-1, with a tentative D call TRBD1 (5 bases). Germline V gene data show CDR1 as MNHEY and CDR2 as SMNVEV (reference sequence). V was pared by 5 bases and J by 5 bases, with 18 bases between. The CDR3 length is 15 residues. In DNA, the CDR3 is TGTGCCAGCAGTCTAACCCGTTGGGAGGGGACTGAAGCTTTCTTT. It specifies CASSLTRWEGTEAFF.

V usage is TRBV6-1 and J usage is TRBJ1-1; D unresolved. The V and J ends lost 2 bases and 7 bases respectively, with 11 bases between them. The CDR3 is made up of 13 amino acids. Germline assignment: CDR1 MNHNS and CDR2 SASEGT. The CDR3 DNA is TGTGCCAGCAGTGAAAACGGAATAGGTGAAGCTTTCTTT. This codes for CASSENGIGEAFF.

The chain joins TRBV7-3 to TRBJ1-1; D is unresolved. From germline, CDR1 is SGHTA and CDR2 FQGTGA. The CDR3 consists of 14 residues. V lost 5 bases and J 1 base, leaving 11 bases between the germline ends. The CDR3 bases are TGTGCCAGCAGCCCAAGTCCACGGAACACTGAAGCTTTCTTT. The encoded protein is CASSPSPRNTEAFF. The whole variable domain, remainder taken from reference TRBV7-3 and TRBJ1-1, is GAGVSQTPSNKVTEKGKYVELRCDPISGHTALYWYRQSLGQGPEFLIYFQGTGAADDSGLPNDRFFAVRPEGSVSTLKIQRTERGDSAVYLCASSPSPRNTEAFFGQGTRLTVV.

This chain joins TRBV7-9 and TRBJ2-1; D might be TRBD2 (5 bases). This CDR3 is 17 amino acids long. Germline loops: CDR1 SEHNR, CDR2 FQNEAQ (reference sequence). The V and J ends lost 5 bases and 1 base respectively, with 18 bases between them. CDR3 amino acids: CASSPAPGSGSYNEQFF. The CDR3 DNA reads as TGTGCCAGCAGCCCTGCTCCAGGCAGCGGTTCCTACAATGAGCAGTTCTTC.

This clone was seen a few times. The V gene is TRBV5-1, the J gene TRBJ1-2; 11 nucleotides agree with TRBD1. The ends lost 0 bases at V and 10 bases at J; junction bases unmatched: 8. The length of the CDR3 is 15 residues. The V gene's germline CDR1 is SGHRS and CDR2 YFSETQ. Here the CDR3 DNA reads TGCGCCAGCAGCTTGGCCGGAGGACAGGGGGCTTTCTACACCTTC. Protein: CASSLAGGQGAFYTF.

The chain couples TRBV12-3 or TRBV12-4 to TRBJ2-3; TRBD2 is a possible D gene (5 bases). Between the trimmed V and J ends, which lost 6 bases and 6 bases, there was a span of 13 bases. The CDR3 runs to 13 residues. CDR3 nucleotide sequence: TGTGCCAGCAGAACGAACTCGGGGGATACGCAGTATTTT. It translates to CASRTNSGDTQYF.

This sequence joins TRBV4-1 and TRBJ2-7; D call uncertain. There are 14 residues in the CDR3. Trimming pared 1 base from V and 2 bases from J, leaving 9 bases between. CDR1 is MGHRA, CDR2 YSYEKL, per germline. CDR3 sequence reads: CASSQVDTTYEQYF. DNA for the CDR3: TGCGCCAGCAGCCAAGTTGACACCACCTACGAGCAGTACTTC.

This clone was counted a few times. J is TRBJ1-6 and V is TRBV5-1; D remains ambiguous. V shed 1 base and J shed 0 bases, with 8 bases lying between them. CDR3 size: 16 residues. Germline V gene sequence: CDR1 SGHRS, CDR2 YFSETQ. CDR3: CASSLRGSSYNSPLHF. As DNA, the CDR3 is TGCGCCAGCAGCTTGCGCGGCAGCTCCTATAATTCACCCCTCCACTTT.

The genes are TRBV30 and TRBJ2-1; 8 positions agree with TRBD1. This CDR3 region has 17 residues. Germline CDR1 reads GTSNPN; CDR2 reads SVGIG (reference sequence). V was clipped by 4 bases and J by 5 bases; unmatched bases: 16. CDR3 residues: CAWTRTGFLNLNNEQFF. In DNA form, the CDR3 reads TGTGCCTGGACCCGGACAGGGTTCCTTAACCTAAACAATGAGCAGTTCTTC.

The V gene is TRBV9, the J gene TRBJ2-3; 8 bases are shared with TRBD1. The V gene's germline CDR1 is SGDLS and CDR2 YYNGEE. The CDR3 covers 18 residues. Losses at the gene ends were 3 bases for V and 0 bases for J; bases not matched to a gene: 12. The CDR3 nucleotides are TGTGCCAGCAGCGCGAGAGGACAGGGATCCTCTAGCACAGATACGCAGTATTTT. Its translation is CASSARGQGSSSTDTQYF. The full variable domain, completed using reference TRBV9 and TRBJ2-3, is DSGVTQTPKHLITATGQRVTLRCSPRSGDLSVYWYQQSLDQGLQFLIQYYNGEERAKGNILERFSAQQFPDLHSELNLSSLELGDSALYFCASSARGQGSSSTDTQYFGPGTRLTVL.

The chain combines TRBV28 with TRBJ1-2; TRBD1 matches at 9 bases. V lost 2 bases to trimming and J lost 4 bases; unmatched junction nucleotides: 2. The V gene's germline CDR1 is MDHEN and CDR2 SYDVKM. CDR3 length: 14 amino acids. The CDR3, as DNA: TGTGCCAGCAGTTTACTGGGACAGGGCTATGGCTACACCTTC. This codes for CASSLLGQGYGYTF.

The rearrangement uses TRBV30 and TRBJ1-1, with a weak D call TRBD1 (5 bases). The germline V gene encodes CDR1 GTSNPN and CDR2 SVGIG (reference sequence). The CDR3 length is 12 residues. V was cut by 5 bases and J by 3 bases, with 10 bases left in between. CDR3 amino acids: CAWSTVYTEAFF. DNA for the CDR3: TGTGCCTGGTCGACAGTTTACACTGAAGCTTTCTTT.

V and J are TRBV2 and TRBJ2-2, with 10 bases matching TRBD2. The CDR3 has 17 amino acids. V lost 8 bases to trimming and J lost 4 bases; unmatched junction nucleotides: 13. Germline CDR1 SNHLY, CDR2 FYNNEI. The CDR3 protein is CASWFPAGGPGTGELFF. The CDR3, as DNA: TGTGCCAGCTGGTTTCCAGCGGGAGGGCCGGGCACCGGGGAGCTGTTTTTT.

CDR3 sequence: CASSIARGFGVQETQYF. The CDR3 DNA reads as TGTGCCAGCAGCATCGCACGTGGTTTCGGGGTCCAAGAGACCCAGTACTTC. This rearrangement joins TRBV5-6 to TRBJ2-5, with D tentatively TRBD2 (5 bases). Trimming took off 4 bases at V and 1 base at J, with 20 bases between the two ends. The CDR3 spans 17 residues. Germline V gene lookup returns CDR1 SGHDT and CDR2 YYEEEE. The full variable domain, in which reference TRBV5-6 and TRBJ2-5 provide the parts outside the CDR3, is DAGVTQSPTHLIKTRGQQVTLRCSPKSGHDTVSWYQQALGQGPQFIFQYYEEEERQRGNFPDRFSGHQFPNYSSELNVNALLLGDSALYLCASSIARGFGVQETQYFGPGTRLLVL.

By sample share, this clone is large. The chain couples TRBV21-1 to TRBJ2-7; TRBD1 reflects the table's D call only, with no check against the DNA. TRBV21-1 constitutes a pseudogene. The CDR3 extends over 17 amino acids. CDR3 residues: CASSYPRDRGTSYEQYF. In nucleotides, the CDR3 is TGTGCCAGCAGCTACCCCCGGGACAGGGGTACCTCCTACGAGCAGTACTTC.

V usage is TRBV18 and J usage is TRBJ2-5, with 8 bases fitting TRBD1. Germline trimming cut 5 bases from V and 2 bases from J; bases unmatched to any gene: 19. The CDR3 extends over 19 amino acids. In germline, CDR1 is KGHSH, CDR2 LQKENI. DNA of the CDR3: TGTGCCAGCTCATCGGGACCGACCCCCACTACAGGGGGACAAGAGACCCAGTACTTC. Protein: CASSSGPTPTTGGQETQYF.

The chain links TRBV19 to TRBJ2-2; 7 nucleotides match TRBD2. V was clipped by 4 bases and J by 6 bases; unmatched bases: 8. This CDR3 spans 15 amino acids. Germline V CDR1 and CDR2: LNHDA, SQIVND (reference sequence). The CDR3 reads CASSTDTSASGELFF. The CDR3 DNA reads TGTGCCAGTAGTACGGATACTAGCGCCTCCGGGGAGCTGTTTTTT.

CDR3 region: CASRDRVLTTEAFF. CDR3 nucleotides: TGTGCCAGCAGGGACAGGGTGCTTACAACTGAAGCTTTCTTT. This chain links TRBV2 with TRBJ1-1; 8 nucleotides align to TRBD1. Trimming at V came to 6 bases and at J to 5 bases, leaving 8 bases not matched to a gene. Germline CDR1 SNHLY, CDR2 FYNNEI. CDR3 size: 14 residues.

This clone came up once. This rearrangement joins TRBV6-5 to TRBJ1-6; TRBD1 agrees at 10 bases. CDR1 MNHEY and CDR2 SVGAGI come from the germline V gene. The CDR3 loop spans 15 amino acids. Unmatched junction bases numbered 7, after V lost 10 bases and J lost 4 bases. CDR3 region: CATDRGLYYNSPLHF. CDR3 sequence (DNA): TGTGCCACCGACAGGGGGCTATATTATAATTCACCCCTCCACTTT.

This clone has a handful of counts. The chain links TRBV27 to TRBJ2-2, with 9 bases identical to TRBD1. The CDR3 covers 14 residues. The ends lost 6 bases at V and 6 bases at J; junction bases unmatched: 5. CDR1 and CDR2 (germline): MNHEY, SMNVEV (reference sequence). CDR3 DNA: TGTGCCAGCAGACGAACAGGGGGCTCCGGGGAGCTGTTTTTT. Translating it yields CASRRTGGSGELFF.

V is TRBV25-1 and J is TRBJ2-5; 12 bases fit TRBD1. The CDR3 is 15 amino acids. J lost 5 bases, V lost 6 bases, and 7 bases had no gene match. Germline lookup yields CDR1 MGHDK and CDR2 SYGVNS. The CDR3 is CASSRDRGRSETQYF. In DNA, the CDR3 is TGTGCCAGCAGCCGGGACAGGGGGCGGTCTGAGACCCAGTACTTC. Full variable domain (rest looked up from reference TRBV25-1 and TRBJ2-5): EADIYQTPRYLVIGTGKKITLECSQTMGHDKMYWYQQDPGMELHLIHYSYGVNSTEKGDLSSESTVSRIRTEHFPLTLESARPSHTSQYLCASSRDRGRSETQYFGPGTRLLVL.

The CDR3 DNA reads as TGTGCCAGTAGTATAGACCAGACCCAGTACTTC. Translated: CASSIDQTQYF. This chain uses TRBV19 with TRBJ2-5, with D unresolved. V lost 0 bases and J lost 6, with 2 bases in between. The CDR3 sequence is 11 residues long. CDR1 and CDR2 from the germline V gene are LNHDA and SQIVND (reference sequence).